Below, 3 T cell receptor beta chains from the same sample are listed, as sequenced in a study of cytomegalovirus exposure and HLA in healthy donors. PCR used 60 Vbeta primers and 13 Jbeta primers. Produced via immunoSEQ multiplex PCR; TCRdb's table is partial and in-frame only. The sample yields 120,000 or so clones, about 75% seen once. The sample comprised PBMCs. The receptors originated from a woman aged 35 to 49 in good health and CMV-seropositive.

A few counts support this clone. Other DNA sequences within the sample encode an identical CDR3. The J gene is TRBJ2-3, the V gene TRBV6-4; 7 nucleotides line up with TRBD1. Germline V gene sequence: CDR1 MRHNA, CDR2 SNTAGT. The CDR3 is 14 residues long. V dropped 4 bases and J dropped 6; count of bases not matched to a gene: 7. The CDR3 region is CASSAAGGRDTQYF. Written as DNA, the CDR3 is TGTGCCAGCAGTGCGGCAGGGGGACGGGATACGCAGTATTTT.

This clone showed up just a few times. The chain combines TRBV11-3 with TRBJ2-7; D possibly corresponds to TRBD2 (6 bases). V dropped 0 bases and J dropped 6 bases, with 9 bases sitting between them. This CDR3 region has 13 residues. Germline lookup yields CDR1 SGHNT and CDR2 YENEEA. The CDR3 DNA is TGTGCCAGCAGCTTAGAGGGGGGAGTCGAGCAGTACTTC. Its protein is CASSLEGGVEQYF.

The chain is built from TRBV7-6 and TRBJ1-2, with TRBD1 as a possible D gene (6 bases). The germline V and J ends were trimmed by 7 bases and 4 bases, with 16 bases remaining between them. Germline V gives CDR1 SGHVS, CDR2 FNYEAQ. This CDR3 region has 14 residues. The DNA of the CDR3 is TGTGCCAGCACCCGCGCGGGGGCGAGCTATGGCTACACCTTC. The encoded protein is CASTRAGASYGYTF. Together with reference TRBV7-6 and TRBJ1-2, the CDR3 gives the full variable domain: GAGVSQSPRYKVTKRGQDVALRCDPISGHVSLYWYRQALGQGPEFLTYFNYEAQQDKSGLPNDRFSAERPEGSISTLTIQRTEQRDSAMYRCASTRAGASYGYTFGSGTRLTVV.